A selection of T cell receptor beta chains follows, all from one sample in a study of a mutant IDH1 vaccine in newly diagnosed glioma. TCRdb keeps only in-frame clones here, not all; method: immunoSEQ multiplex PCR. The sample carries 55,000 to 65,000 clones, approximately 75% recorded once. For these receptors, no antigen is known. Specimen: PBMCs, collected from a glioma patient whose treatment included an IDH1 peptide vaccine. The receptors were gathered from a man between 50 and 59 years old with glioma. Each CDR3 is given without its conserved first and last residue. Some rows have no size entry. The others give once, few or many, or a class for an expanded clone.

TRBV5-1	-	ASSLLQGRNEKLF
TRBV6-5	-	ASSGSLYEQY
TRBV18	-	ASSPPAGLNEKLF
TRBV5-6	once	ASSVRGRTEAF
TRBV19	once	ASQDRVVRDEQF
TRBV4-3	-	ASSQDRVGEQY
TRBV27	-	ASRPDTNEKLF
TRBV10-3	few	ATRDRTNTGELF
TRBV23-1	-	ASSQPASQHYEQY
TRBV4-1	-	ASSQFPGEEQY
TRBV6-5	once	ASRTGTANEKLF
TRBV14	-	ASSQVGQPQH
TRBV7-9	few	ASSEDRTSYEQY
TRBV7-9	-	ASSSRGADEQY
TRBV27	-	ASSLVLTGTGVNEQF
TRBV27	-	ASSLLGLAGLTDTQY
TRBV5-1	once	ASSVTSISPLH
TRBV15	few	ATSRVESTEQY